A selection of T cell receptor beta chains follows, all from one sample in a study of spatial heterogeneity in lung cancer. Via MiXCR, TCRdb re-called the 5' RACE reads, giving one row per CDR3 protein. The table includes around 98,000 distinct CDR3 sequences, approximately 19% detected once. The specimen was PBMCs, collected at follow-up. These receptors all stem from a male donor with early-stage non-small cell lung cancer. The CDR3 runs from the conserved cysteine through the conserved F or W. The order of the fields is J gene, V gene, clone size, D gene, CDR3 DNA, CDR3 protein. D genes are given only for firm matches. The size field is filled for only some rows; it gives once, few, many or a size class.

J: TRBJ2-5; V: TRBV5-1; size: few; D: TRBD2; DNA: TGCGCCAGCAGCTCGGAGGGGACTAGCGGGGTCGAGACCCAGTACTTC; CDR3: CASSSEGTSGVETQYF
J: TRBJ2-3; V: TRBV12-3/TRBV12-4; size: few; D: TRBD1; DNA: TGTGCCAGCACAGGGGGCCAGGGGGGCACAGATACGCAGTATTTT; CDR3: CASTGGQGGTDTQYF
J: TRBJ2-1; V: TRBV6-5; size: -; D: TRBD1; DNA: TGTGCCAGCAGTTATAACAGGGGGAGGAATGAGCAGTTCTTC; CDR3: CASSYNRGRNEQFF
J: TRBJ1-1; V: TRBV7-2; size: -; D: -; DNA: TGTGCCAGCAGCATCCACCAGACAGGACCTGAAGCTTTCTTT; CDR3: CASSIHQTGPEAFF
J: TRBJ1-2; V: TRBV20-1; size: few; D: -; DNA: TGCAGTGCCCGGGGGGGCGGACATAGCTATCCGAGTACTACCTTC; CDR3: CSARGGGHSYPSTTF
J: TRBJ2-6; V: TRBV5-4; size: few; D: TRBD1; DNA: TGTGCCAGCAGCGTACCGGACAGGGGCAGATACTCTGGGGCCAACGTCCTGACTTTC; CDR3: CASSVPDRGRYSGANVLTF
J: TRBJ2-7; V: TRBV12-3/TRBV12-4; size: -; D: -; DNA: TGTGCCAGCAGTCTGGGGTGGGGTTACGAGCAGTACTTC; CDR3: CASSLGWGYEQYF
J: TRBJ2-3; V: TRBV11-3; size: -; D: -; DNA: TGTGCCAGCAGCTTGGGGGTTGAGAGTACGCAGTATTTT; CDR3: CASSLGVESTQYF
J: TRBJ1-5; V: TRBV19; size: many; D: -; DNA: TGTGCCAGTAGTATTTCGGGGGGCAGGTGGGACCTGGTCCGGCCCCAGCATTTT; CDR3: CASSISGGRWDLVRPQHF
J: TRBJ2-7; V: TRBV6-2/TRBV6-3; size: many; D: -; DNA: TGTGCCAGCAGTTACTCCTCAGATTACGAGCAGTACTTC; CDR3: CASSYSSDYEQYF